The entry below gives a single T cell receptor (beta chain) sequence along with its context. As yet, its antigen is unknown. This sample is part of a study of cytomegalovirus exposure and HLA in healthy donors. On the study more broadly: In an earlier analysis, 95 million to 140 million unique TCR beta sequences were found from some 200 million T cells. Overall study results and limits: Within a later analysis, the majority of CMV-associated TCR beta chains appeared HLA-restricted. There were some V segments, including TRBV6-2 and TRBV6-3, excluded as indistinguishable.

Germline V gives CDR1 MNHNS, CDR2 SASEGT. V was clipped by 1 base and J by 4 bases, with 4 bases between them. This CDR3 region has 12 residues. The PCR ran on 60 Vbeta and 13 Jbeta primers. Under the authors' procedure: In a later analysis, about 9.9 million of 65 million to 80 million unique beta chains occurred in at least two donors. Repertoires were generated with immunoSEQ multiplex PCR, while TCRdb's copy carries only in-frame clones and drops some. V and J calls and clone size are those listed in that table; D and trimming were worked out from the DNA. The data contain fewer than 200,000 clones, approximately 70% of them seen just once; the ten biggest clones take up approximately 7.1%.

This clonotype was sampled from a man aged 35 to 55 in good health and CMV-seropositive. The specimen sequenced was PBMCs. This chain joins TRBV6-1 and TRBJ1-1; D call uncertain. The CDR3 nucleotides are TGTGCCAGCAGTGAAGTCGGCACTGAAGCTTTCTTT. Translation: CASSEVGTEAFF.